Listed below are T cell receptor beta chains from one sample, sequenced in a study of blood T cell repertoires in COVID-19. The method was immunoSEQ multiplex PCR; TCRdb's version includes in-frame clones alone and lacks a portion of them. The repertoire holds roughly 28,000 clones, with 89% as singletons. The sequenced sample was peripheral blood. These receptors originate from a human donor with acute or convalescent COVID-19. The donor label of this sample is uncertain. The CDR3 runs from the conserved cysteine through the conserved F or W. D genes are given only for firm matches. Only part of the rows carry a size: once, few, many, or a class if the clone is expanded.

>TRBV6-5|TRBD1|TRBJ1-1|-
TGTGCCAGCAGTTACCAGGACAGGGCGCCTGTAGCTTTCTTT
CASSYQDRAPVAFF
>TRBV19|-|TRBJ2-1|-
TGTGCCAGTGCGGACCGAGGGGGCAATGAGCAGTTCTTC
CASADRGGNEQFF
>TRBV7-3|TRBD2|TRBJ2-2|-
TGTGCCAGCAGTCCTACTAGCGGGGCCACCGGGGAGCTGTTTTTT
CASSPTSGATGELFF
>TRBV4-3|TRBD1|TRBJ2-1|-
TGCGCCAGCAGCCGAGTAGGGACAGGGATCAATGAGCAGTTCTTC
CASSRVGTGINEQFF
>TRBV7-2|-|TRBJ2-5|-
TGTGCCAGCAAGAGGGGAGGCGAGACCCAGTACTTC
CASKRGGETQYF
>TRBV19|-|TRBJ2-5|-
TGTGCCAGTAGTATAGACCTTACGGGGGGCCTAGCCCAGTACTTC
CASSIDLTGGLAQYF
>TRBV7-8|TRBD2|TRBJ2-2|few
TGTGCCAGCAGCCCCCCACTAGCGGGGGCGGGGGAGCTGTTTTTT
CASSPPLAGAGELFF
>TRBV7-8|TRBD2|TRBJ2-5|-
TGTGCCAGCAGCACCGGACTAGCGGGGGGAGCGACCCAGTACTTC
CASSTGLAGGATQYF
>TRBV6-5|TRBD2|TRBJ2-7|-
TGTGCCAGTGGGGATAGCGGGAACTACGAGCAGTACTTC
CASGDSGNYEQYF
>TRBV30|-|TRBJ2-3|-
TGTGCCTGGACCCCGGGGACAGATACGCAGTATTTT
CAWTPGTDTQYF
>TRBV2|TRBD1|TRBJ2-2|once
TGTGCCAGCAGTGAGATGGGACAGGGAAACGGGGAGCTGTTTTTT
CASSEMGQGNGELFF
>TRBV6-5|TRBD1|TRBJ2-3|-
TGTGCCAGCAGTTGGGACAGGGGGGCAGATACGCAGTATTTT
CASSWDRGADTQYF
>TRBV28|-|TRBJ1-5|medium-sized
TGTGCCAGCAGTTTATACAACAGGGCAGAACCACAGCCCCAGCATTTT
CASSLYNRAEPQPQHF
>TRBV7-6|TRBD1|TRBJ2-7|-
TGTGCCAGCAGCCTGGGGTCTGGGACAGGGGTCTACGAGCAGTACTTC
CASSLGSGTGVYEQYF
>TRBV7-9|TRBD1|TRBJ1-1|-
TGTGCCAGCAGCTTACAGACAGGGGGTGGAACTGAAGCTTTCTTT
CASSLQTGGGTEAFF
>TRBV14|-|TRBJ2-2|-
TGTGCCAGCAGCCAAGGAGCTTACACCGGGGAGCTGTTTTTT
CASSQGAYTGELFF
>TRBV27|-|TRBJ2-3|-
TGTGCCAGCACTCCCCGGGCGGGCTGGGATAGGGTGGATACGCAGTATTTT
CASTPRAGWDRVDTQYF
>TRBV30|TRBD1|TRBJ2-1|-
TGTGCCTGGGTCCACAGGGGGTCCTACAATGAGCAGTTCTTC
CAWVHRGSYNEQFF
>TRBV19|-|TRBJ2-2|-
TGTGCCAGTAGTATAGCCTGGGCATCGGACACCGGGGAGCTGTTTTTT
CASSIAWASDTGELFF
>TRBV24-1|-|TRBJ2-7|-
TGTGCCACCAGTATTCGGGACGAGCAGTACTTC
CATSIRDEQYF
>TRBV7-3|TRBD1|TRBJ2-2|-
TGTGCCAGCAGCTTAATGACAGGGGCCGGGGAGCTGTTTTTT
CASSLMTGAGELFF
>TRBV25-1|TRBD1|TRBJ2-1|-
TGTGCCACCGACAGGGGAACCTACAATGAGCAGTTCTTC
CATDRGTYNEQFF
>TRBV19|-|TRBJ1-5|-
TGTGCCAGTACCCAGAGGAGGGCAGCTTATAGCAATCAGCCCCAGCATTTT
CASTQRRAAYSNQPQHF
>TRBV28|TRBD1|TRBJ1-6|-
TGTGCCAGCAGTTCCCCGCCGGGACAGGGGTATAATTCACCCCTCCACTTT
CASSSPPGQGYNSPLHF
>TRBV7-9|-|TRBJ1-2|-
TGTGCCAGCAGCTTAGACACAGGCGTTAACTATGGCTACACCTTC
CASSLDTGVNYGYTF
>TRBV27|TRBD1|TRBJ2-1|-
TGTGCCAGCAGTTTATTTGGGACAGCGAGAAGGAGGAATGAGCAGTTCTTC
CASSLFGTARRRNEQFF
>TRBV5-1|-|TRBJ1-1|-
TGCGCCAGCAGCTTCTCTCCCTCGGTGGACACTGAAGCTTTCTTT
CASSFSPSVDTEAFF
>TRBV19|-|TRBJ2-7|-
TGTGCCACTTCGTCCGTGAGAGAGCAGTACTTC
CATSSVREQYF
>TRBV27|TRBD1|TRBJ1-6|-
TGTGCCAGCAGCGTAGGGTATAAGACAGGGTTCACCCTCCACTTT
CASSVGYKTGFTLHF
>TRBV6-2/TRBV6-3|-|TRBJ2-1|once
TGTGCCAGCAGTTACCCGATGGACCGAGGGAGGTCCTACAATGAGCAGTTCTTC
CASSYPMDRGRSYNEQFF
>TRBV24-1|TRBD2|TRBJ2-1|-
TGTGCCACCAGTGATCGCTCCGGGACTAGCGGCTCCTACAATGAGCAGTTCTTC
CATSDRSGTSGSYNEQFF
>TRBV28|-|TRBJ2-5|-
TGTGCCAGCAGTCCAAAAGCCCGAAGAGAGACCCAGTACTTC
CASSPKARRETQYF
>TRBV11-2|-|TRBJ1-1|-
TGTGCCAGCAGCTTCGACACAGGGTCGAACACTGAAGCTTTCTTT
CASSFDTGSNTEAFF
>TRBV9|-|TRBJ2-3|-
TGTGCCAGCAGCGTAGCGGTCACGGGAGATACGCAGTATTTT
CASSVAVTGDTQYF
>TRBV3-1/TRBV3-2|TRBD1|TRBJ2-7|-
TGTGCCAGCAGCCTTACAGGGGGCTTATCCTACGAGCAGTACTTC
CASSLTGGLSYEQYF
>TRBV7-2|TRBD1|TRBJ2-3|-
TGTGCCAGCAGCCTCAGACAGGGCAAAAACACAGATACGCAGTATTTT
CASSLRQGKNTDTQYF
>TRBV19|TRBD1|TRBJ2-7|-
TGTGCCAGTAGTCCTATCTCCGGGACAGGGTCTGCGGAGCAGTACTTC
CASSPISGTGSAEQYF
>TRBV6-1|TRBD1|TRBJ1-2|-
TGTGCCAGCAGTGACAGGGGGTATGGCTACACCTTC
CASSDRGYGYTF
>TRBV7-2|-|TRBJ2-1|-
TGTGCCAGCAGCCGTCTCCGGGGTGAGCAGTTCTTC
CASSRLRGEQFF
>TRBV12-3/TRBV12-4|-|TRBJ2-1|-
TGTGCCAGCAGTTTAGTAGGCGGGGAGCAGTTCTTC
CASSLVGGEQFF
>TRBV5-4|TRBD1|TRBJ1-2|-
TGTGCCAGCAGCCCGGGACAGGTCTATGGCTACACCTTC
CASSPGQVYGYTF
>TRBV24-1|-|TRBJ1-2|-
TGTGCCACCAGTTTGCAGGGCCACTATGGCTACACCTTC
CATSLQGHYGYTF
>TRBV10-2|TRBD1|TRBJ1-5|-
TGCGCCAGCGGACCCGGGACAGGGGTTCAGCCCCAGCATTTT
CASGPGTGVQPQHF
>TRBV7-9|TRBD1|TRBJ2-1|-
TGTGCCAGCAGCCAAGACAGGGGCCCCCCTTACAATGAGCAGTTCTTC
CASSQDRGPPYNEQFF
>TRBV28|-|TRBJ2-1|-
TGTGCCAGCAGTACCCTTCAGGGCATTTACAATGAGCAGTTCTTC
CASSTLQGIYNEQFF
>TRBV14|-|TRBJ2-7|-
TGTGCCAGCAGCCTGATAAAAGTTGCGGCCTACGAGCAGTACTTC
CASSLIKVAAYEQYF